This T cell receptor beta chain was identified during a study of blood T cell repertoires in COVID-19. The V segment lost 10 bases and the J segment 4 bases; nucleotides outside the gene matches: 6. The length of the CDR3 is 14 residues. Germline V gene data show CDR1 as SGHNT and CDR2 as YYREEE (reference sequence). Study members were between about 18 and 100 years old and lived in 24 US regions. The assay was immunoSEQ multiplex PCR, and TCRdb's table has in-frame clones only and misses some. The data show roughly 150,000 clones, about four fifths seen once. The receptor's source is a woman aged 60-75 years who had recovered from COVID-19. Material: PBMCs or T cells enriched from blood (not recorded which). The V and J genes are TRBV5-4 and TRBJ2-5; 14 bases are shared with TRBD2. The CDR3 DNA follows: TGTGCCTCCCGGACTAGCGGGGGGTTAGAGACCCAGTACTTC. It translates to CASRTSGGLETQYF.